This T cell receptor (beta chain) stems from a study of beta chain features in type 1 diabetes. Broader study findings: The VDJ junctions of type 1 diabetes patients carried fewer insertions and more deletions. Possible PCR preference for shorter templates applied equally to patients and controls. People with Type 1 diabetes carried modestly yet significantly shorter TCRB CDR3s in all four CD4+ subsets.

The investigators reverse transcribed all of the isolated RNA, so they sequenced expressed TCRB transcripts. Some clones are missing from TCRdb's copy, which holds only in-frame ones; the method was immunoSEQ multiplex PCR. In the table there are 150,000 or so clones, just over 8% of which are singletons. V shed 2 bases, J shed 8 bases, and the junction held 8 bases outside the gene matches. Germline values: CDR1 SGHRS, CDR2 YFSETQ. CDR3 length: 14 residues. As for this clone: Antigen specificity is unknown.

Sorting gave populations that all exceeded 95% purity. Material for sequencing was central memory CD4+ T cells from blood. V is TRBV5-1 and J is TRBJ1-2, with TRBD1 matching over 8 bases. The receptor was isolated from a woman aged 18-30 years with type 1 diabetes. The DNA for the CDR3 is TGCGCCAGCAGCTTCGCCCTACAGGGGGAAGGCTACACCTTC. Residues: CASSFALQGEGYTF.